These 8 T cell receptor beta chains originate from one sample sequenced in a study of T-cell memory formation after mild COVID-19. MiXCR was run by TCRdb on the 5' RACE reads, yielding one entry per CDR3 protein. Of 250,000 to 400,000 distinct CDR3 sequences in the sample, roughly an eighth were seen once. Sequenced material: PBMCs or a T cell subset sorted from them (not recorded which). Source of these receptors: a man aged 18-30 years who had mild COVID-19 (a few samples of this study predate the infection). Cell type and time point are not known.

The genes are TRBV21-1 and TRBJ1-3; the table's D gene call, TRBD1, was not cross checked with the DNA. TRBV21-1 is tagged as a pseudogene. This CDR3 spans 16 amino acids. CDR3 sequence: CASSNMDNGPGNTIYF. CDR3 DNA sequence: TGTGCCAGCAGCAACATGGACAACGGACCTGGAAACACCATATATTTT.

This clonotype was seen more than once but under ten times. This chain links TRBV19 with TRBJ2-7; 13 bases line up with TRBD2. V shed 5 bases, J shed 6 bases, and the junction held 4 bases outside the gene matches. This CDR3 spans 14 amino acids. Germline assignment: CDR1 LNHDA and CDR2 SQIVND (reference sequence). This CDR3 reads CASSAGLAGFEQYF. CDR3 nucleotide sequence: TGTGCCAGTAGTGCGGGACTAGCGGGGTTCGAGCAGTACTTC.

In its sample, this clonotype was seen a few times. The chain employs TRBV6-2 or TRBV6-3 and TRBJ2-5; 7 positions match TRBD1. The CDR3 is 16 amino acids. The germline V gene encodes CDR1 MNHEY and CDR2 SVGEGT. The V segment lost 4 bases and the J segment 4 bases; nucleotides outside the gene matches: 12. CDR3 sequence: CASSSGDSALTETQYF. CDR3 coding DNA: TGTGCCAGCAGTTCCGGGGACAGCGCACTCACAGAGACCCAGTACTTC.

This chain uses TRBV5-1 with TRBJ1-1, with D maybe TRBD1 (6 bases). The V end lost 4 bases, the J end lost 1 base, and 8 bases lay between the germline ends. Germline V gene data show CDR1 as SGHRS and CDR2 as YFSETQ. This CDR3 has 13 residues. The CDR3 DNA sequence: TGCGCCAGCAGCGGGGGACAGAACACTGAAGCTTTCTTT. Translated: CASSGGQNTEAFF.

This chain joins TRBV5-6 and TRBJ1-4; the D gene is possibly TRBD1 (5 bases). This CDR3 is built from 14 residues. The germline V gene encodes CDR1 SGHDT and CDR2 YYEEEE. Trimming cost V 4 bases and J 3 bases, with 10 bases left between them. CDR3 nucleotides: TGTGCCAGCAGCCGGGACCACTCTAATGAAAAACTGTTTTTT. Translated: CASSRDHSNEKLFF.

This clonotype turned up a few times. The chain carries TRBV4-2 and TRBJ2-1; D call uncertain. Germline V lookup: CDR1 LGHNA, CDR2 YNFKEQ. Trimming stripped 1 base from V and 2 bases from J, with 9 bases between. This CDR3 is 15 amino acids long. CDR3 nucleotide sequence: TGTGCCAGCAGCCAAGTGACTGGAACCTACAATGAGCAGTTCTTC. This translates into CASSQVTGTYNEQFF.

This clonotype showed up just once. This chain joins TRBV3-1 and TRBJ2-1, with a weak D call TRBD2 (5 bases). Trimming took 4 bases from V and 9 from J, leaving 13 bases between them. Germline V gene sequence: CDR1 LGHDT, CDR2 YNNKEL (reference sequence). CDR3 length: 13 residues. The CDR3 DNA reads as TGTGCCAGCAGCCTAGGACTCAGCGCTGAGCAGTTCTTC. Translation gives CASSLGLSAEQFF.

This clonotype was counted only a few times. V and J are TRBV7-9 and TRBJ1-2; TRBD1 aligns across 7 bases. This CDR3 region has 15 residues. Germline V gene sequence: CDR1 SEHNR, CDR2 FQNEAQ (reference sequence). J lost 6 bases, V lost 7 bases, and 14 bases had no gene match. Here the CDR3 DNA reads TGTGCCAGCACCCCCGGGACAGCTTGGGGCAATGGCTACACCTTC. The encoded protein is CASTPGTAWGNGYTF.